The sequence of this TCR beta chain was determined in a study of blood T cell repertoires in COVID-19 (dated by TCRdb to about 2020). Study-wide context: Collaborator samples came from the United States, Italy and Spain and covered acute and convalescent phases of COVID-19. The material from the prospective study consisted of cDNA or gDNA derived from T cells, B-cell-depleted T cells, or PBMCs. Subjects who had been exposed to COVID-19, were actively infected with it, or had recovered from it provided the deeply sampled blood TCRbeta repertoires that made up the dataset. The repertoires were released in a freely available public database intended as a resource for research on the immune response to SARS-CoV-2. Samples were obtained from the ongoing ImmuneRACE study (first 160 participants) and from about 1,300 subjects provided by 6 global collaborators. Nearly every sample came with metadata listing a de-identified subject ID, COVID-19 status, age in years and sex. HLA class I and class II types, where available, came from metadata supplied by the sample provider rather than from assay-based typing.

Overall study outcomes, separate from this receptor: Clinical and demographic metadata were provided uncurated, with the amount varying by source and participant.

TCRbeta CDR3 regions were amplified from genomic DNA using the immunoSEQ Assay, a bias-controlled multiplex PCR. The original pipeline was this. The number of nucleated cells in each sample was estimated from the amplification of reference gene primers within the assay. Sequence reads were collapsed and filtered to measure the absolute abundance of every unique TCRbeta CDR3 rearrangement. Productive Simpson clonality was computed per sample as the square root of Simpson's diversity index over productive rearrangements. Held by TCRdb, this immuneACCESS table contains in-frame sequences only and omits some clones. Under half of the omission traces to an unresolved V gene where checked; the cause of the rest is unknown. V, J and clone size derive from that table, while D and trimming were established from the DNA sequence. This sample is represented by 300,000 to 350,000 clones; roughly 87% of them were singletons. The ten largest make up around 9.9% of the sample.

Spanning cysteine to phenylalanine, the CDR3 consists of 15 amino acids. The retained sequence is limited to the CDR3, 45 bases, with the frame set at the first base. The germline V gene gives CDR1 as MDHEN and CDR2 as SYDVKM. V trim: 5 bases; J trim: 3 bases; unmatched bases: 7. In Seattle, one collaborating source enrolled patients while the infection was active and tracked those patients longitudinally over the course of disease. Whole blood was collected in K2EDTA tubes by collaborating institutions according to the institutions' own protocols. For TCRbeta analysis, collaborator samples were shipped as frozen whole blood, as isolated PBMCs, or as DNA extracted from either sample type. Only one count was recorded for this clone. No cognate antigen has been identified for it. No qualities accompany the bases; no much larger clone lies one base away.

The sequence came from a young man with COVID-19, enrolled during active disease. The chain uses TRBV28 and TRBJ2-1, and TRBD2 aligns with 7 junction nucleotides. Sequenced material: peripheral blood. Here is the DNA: TGTGCCAGCAGTCCTATGACTAGCCTCTACAATGAGCAGTTCTTC. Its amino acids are CASSPMTSLYNEQFF.